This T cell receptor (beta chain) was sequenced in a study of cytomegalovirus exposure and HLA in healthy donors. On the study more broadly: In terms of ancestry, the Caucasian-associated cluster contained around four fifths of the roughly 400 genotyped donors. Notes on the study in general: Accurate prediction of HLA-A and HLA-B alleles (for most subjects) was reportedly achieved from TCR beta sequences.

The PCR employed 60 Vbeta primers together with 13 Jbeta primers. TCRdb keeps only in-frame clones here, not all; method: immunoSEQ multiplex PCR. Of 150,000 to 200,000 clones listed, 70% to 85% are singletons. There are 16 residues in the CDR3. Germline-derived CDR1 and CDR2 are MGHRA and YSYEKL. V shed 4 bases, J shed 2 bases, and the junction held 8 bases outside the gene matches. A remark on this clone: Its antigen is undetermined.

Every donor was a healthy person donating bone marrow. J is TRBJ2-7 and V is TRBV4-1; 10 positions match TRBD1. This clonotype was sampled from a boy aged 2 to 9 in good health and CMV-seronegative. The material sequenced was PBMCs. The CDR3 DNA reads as TGCGCCAGCAGCCCGGTTCGGGGGACAGGGGCCTACGAGCAGTACTTC. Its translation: CASSPVRGTGAYEQYF.